Listed below are T cell receptor beta chains from one sample, sequenced in a study of cytomegalovirus exposure and HLA in healthy donors. TCRdb's copy holds only in-frame clones and misses some; the assay was immunoSEQ multiplex PCR. The table lists around 150,000 clones, more than 80% of them singletons. The material sequenced was PBMCs. The receptors were gathered from a woman under 30 in good health and CMV-seropositive. Each CDR3 is given with its conserved first and last residue. The D gene is left open where the match is weak. Clone size is given for some rows only: seen once, a few or many times, or a class if the clone is expanded.

J | D | V | size | DNA | CDR3
TRBJ1-2 | - | TRBV14 | - | TGTGCCAGCAGCCGAGACCAGGACAGTTCCCGCTATGGCTACACCTTC | CASSRDQDSSRYGYTF
TRBJ2-7 | TRBD2 | TRBV7-6 | few | TGTGCCAGCAGCCCGGGGCTAGCGGGAATACACGAGCAGTACTTC | CASSPGLAGIHEQYF
TRBJ2-1 | - | TRBV19 | - | TGTGCCAGTAGCCTGGCAAATAATTACAATGAGCAGTTCTTC | CASSLANNYNEQFF
TRBJ1-4 | - | TRBV2 | - | TGTGCCAGCATGTGGGGGCTCGGGTCTGAAAAACTGTTTTTT | CASMWGLGSEKLFF
TRBJ2-7 | - | TRBV5-1 | once | TGCGCCAGCAGCCCCCGCTCCTACGAGCAGTACTTC | CASSPRSYEQYF
TRBJ1-1 | TRBD1 | TRBV27 | - | TGTGCCAGCAGTTTTGGCCAGGGGGTTTTGGGGACTGAAGCTTTCTTT | CASSFGQGVLGTEAFF
TRBJ1-1 | TRBD1 | TRBV2 | - | TGTGCCAGCAGCCCGGACAGGGTGAACACTGAAGCTTTCTTT | CASSPDRVNTEAFF
TRBJ2-1 | - | TRBV30 | once | TGTGCCTGGAGTGACGCCGGGGATTCCTTCTACAATGAGCAGTTCTTC | CAWSDAGDSFYNEQFF
TRBJ1-5 | - | TRBV28 | once | TGTGCCAGCAGTAAGAGATTTAGCAATCAGCCCCAGCATTTT | CASSKRFSNQPQHF
TRBJ1-6 | TRBD1 | TRBV10-2 | few | TGCGCCAGCAGGACGGGACAGGGTAGTTCACCCCTCCACTTT | CASRTGQGSSPLHF
TRBJ2-1 | - | TRBV5-1 | - | TGCGCCAGCAGCTTTCGGGGGGCCCAGAACAATGAGCAGTTCTTC | CASSFRGAQNNEQFF
TRBJ2-1 | - | TRBV29-1 | - | TGCAGCGTTGAAGAGGCCAGGGGGGACAATGAGCAGTTCTTC | CSVEEARGDNEQFF
TRBJ1-1 | TRBD1 | TRBV6-5 | - | TGTGCCAGCATGAAGACAGGGAATGAAGCTTTCTTT | CASMKTGNEAFF
TRBJ2-7 | TRBD2 | TRBV11-2 | - | TGTGCCAGCAGCTTAGTTGGGTTACGGCTAGCGGGAGTCTACGAGCAGTACTTC | CASSLVGLRLAGVYEQYF
TRBJ1-1 | - | TRBV7-2 | once | TGTGCCAGCAACACGGGGAGAAATATTGAAGCTTTCTTT | CASNTGRNIEAFF
TRBJ1-2 | - | TRBV28 | - | TGTGCCAGCAGTTTCGAGCTTCAGGGGATCTATGGCTACACCTTC | CASSFELQGIYGYTF
TRBJ2-5 | - | TRBV7-2 | - | TGTGCCAGCAGCTTGGGTAGCGCTGCGTCTCAGACCCAGTACTTC | CASSLGSAASQTQYF
TRBJ2-3 | TRBD1 | TRBV19 | - | TGTGCCAGTAGTACGACAGGGGGCTCAGATACGCAGTATTTT | CASSTTGGSDTQYF
TRBJ1-5 | - | TRBV15 | few | TGTGCCACCAGCAGAGATACAACAGGCAATCAGCCCCAGCATTTT | CATSRDTTGNQPQHF
TRBJ2-3 | TRBD1 | TRBV5-8 | - | TGTGCCAGCAGCCGGGACAGAGGGACAGATACGCAGTATTTT | CASSRDRGTDTQYF
TRBJ2-1 | - | TRBV25-1 | - | TGTGCCAGCAGTGGCGCAGTGGGCCTATCGGGGAAGTTCTTC | CASSGAVGLSGKFF
TRBJ2-1 | TRBD2 | TRBV7-9 | - | TGTGCCAGCAGCTACCTAGCGGGAGGGACTAATGAGCAGTTCTTC | CASSYLAGGTNEQFF
TRBJ2-7 | - | TRBV30 | - | TGTGCCTGGAGCTTGAGGCCTGCCAGGGACGAGCAGTACTTC | CAWSLRPARDEQYF
TRBJ2-7 | - | TRBV7-6 | - | TGTGCCAGCAGCTTAGCGGAGGCGGAGTTCTACGAGCAGTACTTC | CASSLAEAEFYEQYF
TRBJ1-1 | - | TRBV29-1 | - | TGCAGCGTCTCGACAGGGAACACTGAAGCTTTCTTT | CSVSTGNTEAFF
TRBJ2-7 | TRBD2 | TRBV7-2 | - | TGTGCCAGCAGCTTAGAGGGCGGGAGGGCGTACGAGCAGTACTTC | CASSLEGGRAYEQYF
TRBJ1-2 | - | TRBV7-9 | once | TGTGCCAGCAGCTTAGATCGCCTGGACTTGCCTGGGACCTTC | CASSLDRLDLPGTF
TRBJ1-1 | - | TRBV7-6 | - | TGTGCCAGCAGCCCCCGAGAGCTGCCCATGAACACTGAAGCTTTCTTT | CASSPRELPMNTEAFF
TRBJ2-7 | TRBD1 | TRBV7-9 | - | TGTGCCACCCAGGGGCCGCAGGGGGCCCAGTACTTC | CATQGPQGAQYF
TRBJ2-7 | TRBD1 | TRBV9 | - | TGTGCCAGCAGCGACCGGGACAGGGGTTTCGAGCAGTACTTC | CASSDRDRGFEQYF
TRBJ2-1 | - | TRBV11-3 | - | TGTGCCAGCAGCATCCCAGGGTTGGATGAGCAGTTCTTC | CASSIPGLDEQFF
TRBJ1-1 | TRBD1 | TRBV4-1 | - | TGCGCCAGCAGCCCCACCGGGCAGGGGGCCACTGAAGCTTTCTTT | CASSPTGQGATEAFF
TRBJ1-2 | - | TRBV6-6 | - | TGTGCCAGCAGGATACAGGCCCCCCCCTATGGCTACACCTTC | CASRIQAPPYGYTF
TRBJ2-5 | TRBD2 | TRBV6-1 | few | TGTGCCAGCAGTGAACTAGCGGGGGAGGGTGAGACCCAGTACTTC | CASSELAGEGETQYF
TRBJ1-5 | - | TRBV2 | - | TGTGCCAGCAGAATAGCTCGCAATCAGCCCCAGCATTTT | CASRIARNQPQHF
TRBJ1-3 | - | TRBV6-5 | few | TGTGCCAGCAGTTATCGGGGGGGCTCTGGAAACACCATATATTTT | CASSYRGGSGNTIYF
TRBJ2-1 | - | TRBV27 | - | TGTGCCAGCAGGGGGAGGGGGGGGTACAATGAGCAGTTCTTC | CASRGRGGYNEQFF
TRBJ2-3 | - | TRBV7-2 | - | TGTGCCAGCAGCTTACCGGGGAGCACAGATACGCAGTATTTT | CASSLPGSTDTQYF
TRBJ2-3 | - | TRBV29-1 | - | TGCAGCGTTCTGCGGGGCGCTTCAGATACGCAGTATTTT | CSVLRGASDTQYF
TRBJ1-1 | - | TRBV25-1 | - | TGTGCCACCGCGGGGGGTCCGAACACTGAAGCTTTCTTT | CATAGGPNTEAFF
TRBJ1-2 | TRBD1 | TRBV19 | - | TGTGCCACGAGACAGGGGGCTGGGGGCTACACCTTC | CATRQGAGGYTF
TRBJ2-2 | - | TRBV2 | - | TGTGCCAGCAGTGAAGAGGAGGAGGCTGAGGACCGGGAGCTGTTTTTT | CASSEEEEAEDRELFF
TRBJ2-7 | TRBD1 | TRBV2 | - | TGTGCCAGCAGTGAGGGCCCGGGACAGCGATACTACGAGCAGTACTTC | CASSEGPGQRYYEQYF
TRBJ2-5 | - | TRBV10-2 | - | TGCGCCAGCAGTGAGCCAAGAGCGACCCAGTACTTC | CASSEPRATQYF
TRBJ2-5 | TRBD1 | TRBV5-4 | - | TGTGCCAGCAGCTCCGAGACAGGGGCAGAGACCCAGTACTTC | CASSSETGAETQYF
TRBJ2-2 | - | TRBV15 | - | TGTGCCACCAGCAGAGGCGAGCAGGGGCACACCGGGGAGCTGTTTTTT | CATSRGEQGHTGELFF
TRBJ2-7 | TRBD2 | TRBV9 | once | TGTGCCAGCAGCGTAGAAGCGGGAGTGGACGAGCAGTACTTC | CASSVEAGVDEQYF